Listed below are T cell receptor beta chains from one sample, sequenced in a study of shared clonotypes between healthy human individuals. Libraries were prepared by immunoSEQ multiplex PCR; TCRdb keeps only in-frame clonotypes and omits some of them. The sample has around 1.5 million clones; approximately 98% are singletons. Sequenced material: naive CD4+ T cells sorted from blood. These TCRs come from a man aged 25-45 years in good health. CDR3s include the opening cysteine and the closing phenylalanine or tryptophan. The order of the fields is V gene, D gene, J gene, clone size, CDR3 DNA, CDR3 protein. D genes are given only for firm matches. Size is omitted from some rows. Given values are once, few, many or a class for expanded clones.

TRBV19	TRBD1	TRBJ1-5	-	TGTGCCAGTAGTATAGGGGGACAGGGCTGGCAGCCCCAGCATTTT	CASSIGGQGWQPQHF
TRBV11-3	-	TRBJ2-2	-	TGTGCCAGCAGCTTAGGAGAGGGTTCCGGGGAGCTGTTTTTT	CASSLGEGSGELFF
TRBV19	TRBD1	TRBJ2-7	once	TGTGCCAGTAGTATAGCACAGGGGGCATACGAGCAGTACTTC	CASSIAQGAYEQYF
TRBV18	TRBD1	TRBJ2-2	once	TGTGCCAGCTCACCTACCGGGACAGGGGGCGCGAACACCGGGGAGCTGTTTTTT	CASSPTGTGGANTGELFF
TRBV7-6	TRBD2	TRBJ2-1	-	TGTGCCAGCACCGAGACTAGCGGACCCTACAATGAGCAGTTCTTC	CASTETSGPYNEQFF
TRBV6-6	-	TRBJ2-7	-	TGTGCCAGCAGGACGTCAGGCCTTTACGAGCAGTACTTC	CASRTSGLYEQYF
TRBV9	-	TRBJ2-3	-	TGTGCCAGCAGCCGTAATGTCGACACAGATACGCAGTATTTT	CASSRNVDTDTQYF
TRBV2	TRBD2	TRBJ2-3	-	TGTGCCAGCAAAACTAGCGGGATCTTCACAGATACGCAGTATTTT	CASKTSGIFTDTQYF
TRBV27	-	TRBJ1-3	-	TGTGCCAGCAGTTTATTAGGGGGAAACACCATATATTTT	CASSLLGGNTIYF
TRBV6-5	-	TRBJ2-1	-	TGTGCCAGCAAGGGGGGGTGGGCATACAATGAGCAGTTCTTC	CASKGGWAYNEQFF
TRBV7-9	-	TRBJ2-6	-	TGTGCCAGCAGCTTACGAAGCTCTGGGGCCAACGTCCTGACTTTC	CASSLRSSGANVLTF
TRBV10-3	TRBD2	TRBJ2-5	-	TGTGCCATCAGCCCCCGAAGGACTAGCGGGAGCGGAGAGACCCAGTACTTC	CAISPRRTSGSGETQYF
TRBV6-1	-	TRBJ2-1	-	TGTGCCAGCAGTGATGTATTGGCGAACAGGAATGAGCAGTTCTTC	CASSDVLANRNEQFF
TRBV4-3	-	TRBJ1-3	-	TGCGCCAGCAGCCAAGACCCTTATGGAAACACCATATATTTT	CASSQDPYGNTIYF
TRBV28	TRBD2	TRBJ2-1	-	TGTGCCATTAGCGGGAGGGCCAAAGGCTACAATGAGCAGTTCTTC	CAISGRAKGYNEQFF
TRBV14	TRBD2	TRBJ2-4	-	TGTGCCAGCAGCCTTGGGACTAGCGGGAGGGTCGAAAGAAGCATTCAGTACTTC	CASSLGTSGRVERSIQYF
TRBV4-1	-	TRBJ2-1	-	TGCGCCAGCAGCCAAGGCGGAGGTAACTACAATGAGCAGTTCTTC	CASSQGGGNYNEQFF
TRBV28	TRBD1	TRBJ1-5	-	TGTGCCAGCAGTGCCAGGACAGGGCGAAATCAGCCCCAGCATTTT	CASSARTGRNQPQHF
TRBV28	TRBD2	TRBJ2-7	-	TGTGCCACCACCGGGGAACTAGCGGGAGTGGACGAGCAGTACTTC	CATTGELAGVDEQYF
TRBV7-9	-	TRBJ2-3	-	TGTGCCAGCAGCCGCGCCGCAAGCACAGATACGCAGTATTTT	CASSRAASTDTQYF
TRBV11-2	TRBD2	TRBJ2-1	-	TGTGCCAGCAGCACGGGACTAGAGAATGAGCAGTTCTTC	CASSTGLENEQFF
TRBV11-3	TRBD1	TRBJ2-1	-	TGTGCCAGCAGCTTCGGGGACAGGGCCAATGAGCAGTTCTTC	CASSFGDRANEQFF
TRBV28	TRBD1	TRBJ1-2	-	TGTGCCAGCAGGCTAGAAGGGACAGTGAACTATGGCTACACCTTC	CASRLEGTVNYGYTF
TRBV10-3	TRBD2	TRBJ2-1	once	TGTGCCATCAGGCTGACTAGCGGAGGGAACAATGAGCAGTTCTTC	CAIRLTSGGNNEQFF
TRBV28	TRBD1	TRBJ1-1	-	TGTGCCAGCAGTCCCGCCGGGACAGCGAACACTGAAGCTTTCTTT	CASSPAGTANTEAFF
TRBV15	TRBD1	TRBJ2-7	-	TGTGCCACCAGCAGATCCCGGGACAGGGGCCTCTCCTACGAGCAGTACTTC	CATSRSRDRGLSYEQYF
TRBV28	-	TRBJ2-7	once	TGTGCCAGCAGTTTTTTAGGGTCTCAGGGCTACGAGCAGTACTTC	CASSFLGSQGYEQYF
TRBV10-2	-	TRBJ1-1	-	TGCGCCACCGTCGGAACAGGATTTGCTTTCTTT	CATVGTGFAFF
TRBV9	-	TRBJ1-1	once	TGTGCCAGCAGCGTAAGCTCTCGGGGCGGCACTGAAGCTTTCTTT	CASSVSSRGGTEAFF
TRBV6-6	-	TRBJ2-4	-	TGTGCCAGCAGTTACCCCGCCGACAGGAGCATTCAGTACTTC	CASSYPADRSIQYF
TRBV4-1	TRBD2	TRBJ2-1	-	TGCGCCAGCAGCCAGCAACTGGGACTAGCGGCCCTCTTATCCTACAATGAGCAGTTCTTC	CASSQQLGLAALLSYNEQFF
TRBV4-3	-	TRBJ2-1	-	TGCGCCAGCAGCCCTCATCCCTTGTTAGGCAATGAGCAGTTCTTC	CASSPHPLLGNEQFF
TRBV5-1	TRBD2	TRBJ2-2	-	TGCGCCAGCAGCTTGGATGCTAGGCTAGCGGGAGATTCTCCCGGGGAGCTGTTTTTT	CASSLDARLAGDSPGELFF
TRBV2	-	TRBJ2-1	-	TGTGCCAGCAATGCGGGTGCCAATGAGCAGTTCTTC	CASNAGANEQFF
TRBV5-6	-	TRBJ2-2	-	TGTGCCAGCAGCTTGGGTGTTGGGAGAGGCACCGGGGAGCTGTTTTTT	CASSLGVGRGTGELFF
TRBV27	-	TRBJ2-7	-	TGTGCCAGCAGTTTAATCATGTCGACTAAGCGCCACGAGCAGTACTTC	CASSLIMSTKRHEQYF
TRBV28	TRBD1	TRBJ2-3	-	TGTGCCAGCAGAATACAGGGGCCTAGCACAGATACGCAGTATTTT	CASRIQGPSTDTQYF
TRBV5-5	-	TRBJ1-1	once	TGTGCCAGCAGCCCACCGAAGACGGGGACTGAAGCTTTCTTT	CASSPPKTGTEAFF
TRBV6-6	TRBD2	TRBJ2-7	-	TGTGCCAGCAGTTACGGGACTACGGGAGGCGAGCAGTACTTC	CASSYGTTGGEQYF
TRBV28	TRBD2	TRBJ2-2	-	TGTGCCAGCACCACAAGTACTAGCGGAACCCTTTTGACCGGGGAGCTGTTTTTT	CASTTSTSGTLLTGELFF
TRBV15	TRBD2	TRBJ2-7	-	TGTGCCACCAGCCGCGGGGGAGCAACAAGGGGCGAGCAGTACTTC	CATSRGGATRGEQYF
TRBV7-3	-	TRBJ2-3	once	TGTGCCAGCAGCTTAAACCCCACAGATACGCAGTATTTT	CASSLNPTDTQYF
TRBV18	TRBD1	TRBJ1-1	-	TGTGCCAGCTCACCAGGGACAGGGTTATCTGAAGCTTTCTTT	CASSPGTGLSEAFF
TRBV11-2	TRBD2	TRBJ2-1	-	TGTGCCAGCAGCCCCCCGGGCGGGAGACCGGGCAATGAGCAGTTCTTC	CASSPPGGRPGNEQFF
TRBV15	-	TRBJ2-6	-	TGTGCCACCAGCAGGCTTCTAGGGAGTAACTCTGGGGCCAACGTCCTGACTTTC	CATSRLLGSNSGANVLTF
TRBV6-8	-	TRBJ2-7	once	TGTGCCAGCAGTCCCCGCATTGGGGGACCTCTTTTCTACGAGCAGTACTTC	CASSPRIGGPLFYEQYF
TRBV30	-	TRBJ2-4	-	TGTGCCTGGAGTTGGAGTGGAAACATTCAGTACTTC	CAWSWSGNIQYF
TRBV5-6	-	TRBJ1-2	-	TGTGCCAGCAGGGAGTGGCGAGCTAACTATGGCTACACCTTC	CASREWRANYGYTF
TRBV6-5	-	TRBJ2-7	-	TGTGCCAGCAGTAGGGACACTACCTACGAGCAGTACTTC	CASSRDTTYEQYF
TRBV18	-	TRBJ1-1	-	TGTGCCAGCTCACCACCGGGACACCTCGGGGGAACTGAAGCTTTCTTT	CASSPPGHLGGTEAFF
TRBV18	-	TRBJ2-5	-	TGTGCCAGCTCACCACGGACACTCCAAGAGACCCAGTACTTC	CASSPRTLQETQYF
TRBV19	-	TRBJ1-1	-	TGTGCCAGTGGTTTTGGAAGGGTGAGGGGAGTGGACACTGAAGCTTTCTTT	CASGFGRVRGVDTEAFF
TRBV6-6	TRBD1	TRBJ1-5	-	TGTGCCAGCAGTTACTCGGCAGGGGGGCAGCCCCAGCATTTT	CASSYSAGGQPQHF
TRBV6-1	TRBD1	TRBJ2-7	-	TGTGCCAGCAACCAAGACAGGGTCGTGGTCGAGCAGTACTTC	CASNQDRVVVEQYF
TRBV5-4	-	TRBJ2-2	-	TGTGCCAGCAGCTTATTGCCGGCCGGGGAGCTGTTTTTT	CASSLLPAGELFF
TRBV4-1	TRBD1	TRBJ1-4	-	TGCGCCAGCGGGTCGATGGACAGGTCTAATGAAAAACTGTTTTTT	CASGSMDRSNEKLFF
TRBV28	-	TRBJ2-5	-	TGTGCCAGCAGTTCCTCCTATGAGACCCAGTACTTC	CASSSSYETQYF